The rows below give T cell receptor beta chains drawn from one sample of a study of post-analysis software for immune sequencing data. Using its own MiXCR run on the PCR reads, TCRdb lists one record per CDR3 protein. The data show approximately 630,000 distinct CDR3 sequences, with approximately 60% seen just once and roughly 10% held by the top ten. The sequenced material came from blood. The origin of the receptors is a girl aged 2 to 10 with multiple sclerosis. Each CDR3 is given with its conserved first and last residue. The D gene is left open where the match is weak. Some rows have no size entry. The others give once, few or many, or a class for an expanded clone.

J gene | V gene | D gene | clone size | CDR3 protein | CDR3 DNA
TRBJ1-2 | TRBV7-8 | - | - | CASSLALTAGDGYTF | TGTGCCAGCAGCTTAGCCTTGACAGCCGGCGACGGCTACACCTTC
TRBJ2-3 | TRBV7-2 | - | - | CASSPMLVSTDTQYF | TGTGCCAGCAGCCCAATGCTTGTCAGCACAGATACGCAGTATTTT
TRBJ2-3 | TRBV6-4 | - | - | CASSEHLVWAATSTDTQYF | TGTGCCAGCAGTGAACATCTCGTCTGGGCGGCCACTAGCACAGATACGCAGTATTTT
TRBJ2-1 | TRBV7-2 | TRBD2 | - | CATSRGAVSYNEQFF | TGTGCCACTTCGCGGGGGGCCGTCTCCTACAATGAGCAGTTCTTC
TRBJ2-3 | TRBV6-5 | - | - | CASTTGNSGTQYF | TGTGCCAGCACTACCGGAAACTCGGGAACGCAGTATTTT
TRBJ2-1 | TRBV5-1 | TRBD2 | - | CASSFGTSGRRSSYNEQFF | TGCGCCAGCAGCTTCGGGACTAGCGGCCGTAGAAGCTCCTACAATGAGCAGTTCTTC
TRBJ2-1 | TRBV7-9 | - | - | CASSPVGLPYVEQFF | TGTGCCAGCAGCCCCGTCGGGCTACCCTACGTTGAGCAGTTCTTC
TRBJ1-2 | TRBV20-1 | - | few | CSARDNTAGMDYGYTF | TGCAGTGCTAGAGATAATACGGCAGGGATGGACTATGGCTACACCTTC
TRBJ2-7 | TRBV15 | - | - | CATSRDLTSGNSEQYF | TGTGCCACCAGCAGAGATCTGACTAGTGGAAACAGCGAGCAGTACTTC
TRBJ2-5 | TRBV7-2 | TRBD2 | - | CASSSGIGGIYTQYF | TGTGCCAGCAGCTCGGGTATCGGGGGGATTTATACCCAGTACTTC
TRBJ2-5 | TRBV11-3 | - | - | CASSLVVTGSRRETQYF | TGTGCCAGCAGCTTAGTCGTAACAGGCTCCCGGCGGGAGACCCAGTACTTC
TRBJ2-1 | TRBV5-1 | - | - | CASSPNSVYNEQFF | TGCGCCAGCAGCCCGAACAGCGTTTACAATGAGCAGTTCTTC
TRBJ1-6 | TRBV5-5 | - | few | CASRYDNSPLHF | TGTGCCAGCAGATATGATAATTCACCCCTCCACTTT
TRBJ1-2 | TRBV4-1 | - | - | CASSSPERAINYGYTF | TGCGCCAGCAGCTCTCCGGAGCGGGCCATTAACTATGGCTACACCTTC
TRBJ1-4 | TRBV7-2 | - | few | CASSPQGLANEKLFF | TGTGCCAGCAGCCCTCAGGGGTTGGCTAATGAAAAACTGTTTTTT
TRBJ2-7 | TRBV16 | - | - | CASSLRLELEQYF | TGTGCCAGCAGCCTCCGACTAGAACTAGAGCAGTACTTC
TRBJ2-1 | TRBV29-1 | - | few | CSVGDRPSYNEQFF | TGCAGCGTTGGCGACCGACCTTCTTACAATGAGCAGTTCTTC
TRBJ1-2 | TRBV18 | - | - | CASSPWPDRPPGYGYTF | TGTGCCAGCTCACCCTGGCCCGACCGCCCCCCAGGCTATGGCTACACCTTC
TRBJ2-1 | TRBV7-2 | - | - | CASRFWGSNEQFF | TGTGCCAGCAGATTCTGGGGGAGCAATGAGCAGTTCTTC
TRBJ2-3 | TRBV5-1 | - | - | CASSSYRVDSSTDTQYF | TGCGCCAGCAGTTCGTACAGGGTGGACTCGAGTACAGATACGCAGTATTTT
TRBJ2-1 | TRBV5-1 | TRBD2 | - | CASSLGAGTSGYNEQFF | TGCGCCAGCAGCCTGGGGGCCGGGACTAGCGGTTACAATGAGCAGTTCTTC
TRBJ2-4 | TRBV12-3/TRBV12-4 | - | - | CASSFRGENIQYF | TGTGCCAGCAGTTTCCGAGGGGAAAACATTCAGTACTTC
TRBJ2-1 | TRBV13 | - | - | CASSLWGSYNEQFF | TGTGCCAGCAGCTTATGGGGCTCCTACAATGAGCAGTTCTTC
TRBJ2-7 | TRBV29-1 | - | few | CSVTQAVNLYEQYF | TGCAGCGTTACACAGGCGGTAAACCTCTACGAGCAGTACTTC
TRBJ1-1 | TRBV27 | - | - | CASRTGFTEAFF | TGTGCCAGCAGGACGGGGTTCACTGAAGCTTTCTTT
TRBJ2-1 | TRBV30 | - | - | CAWSSGRSYNEQFF | TGTGCCTGGAGTAGTGGGAGGAGCTACAATGAGCAGTTCTTC